The clone carrying this T cell receptor beta chain came up a few times. Its antigen is as yet unknown. Germline trimming cut 3 bases from V and 4 bases from J; bases unmatched to any gene: 13. Germline V gene data show CDR1 as GTSNPN and CDR2 as SVGIG (reference sequence). CDR3 size: 16 residues. Time point specified: persistent/refractory GD, antithyroid drugs over 5 years with positive TRAb. PBMC RNA served as the TCR library source. American Thyroid Association guidelines served as the basis for diagnosing Graves' disease. In building TCR beta libraries, iRepertoire HTBI primers were used together with Arm-PCR of CDR3 regions. TCRdb independently ran MiXCR on the multiplex PCR reads; one entry per CDR3 protein. The table has a few hundred thousand distinct CDR3 sequences, 20% to 25% seen once; the top ten hold roughly 14%. This sample is drawn from a study of regulatory T cells in long-lasting Graves disease. Study outcomes and limitations: Persistent disease showed a preference for TRBV28, TRBJ1-2 and TRBJ2-5.

The TCR was taken from a female donor with Graves disease. The chain couples TRBV30 to TRBJ1-2, with 8 bases lining up with TRBD1. The specimen was peripheral blood mononuclear cells (PBMCs), collected when the disease was refractory, from a patient treated with antithyroid drugs. The CDR3 region is CAWSQGQGPTFYGYTF. The CDR3 DNA reads as TGTGCCTGGAGCCAAGGACAGGGACCTACCTTCTATGGCTACACCTTC.